The 29 T cell receptor beta chains below were found in one sample sequenced in a study of shared clonotypes between healthy human individuals. Method: immunoSEQ multiplex PCR; TCRdb's copy keeps in-frame clones and lacks some. The sample lists around 2,000,000 clones, roughly 95% occurring once. CD45RO-negative, CCR7-selected cells formed the naive CD8 fraction, which excluded terminally differentiated effector memory CD45RA+ cells. Sequencing was performed on naive CD8+ T cells sorted from blood. The receptors originated from a man younger than 35 in good health.

This clone was counted once. V and J are TRBV4-1 and TRBJ2-2, with 8 bases that match TRBD2. CDR3 length equals 16 residues. J lost 1 base, V lost 3 bases, and 4 bases had no gene match. CDR1 MGHRA and CDR2 YSYEKL come from the germline V gene. CDR3 region: CASSQSSGVNTGELFF. The CDR3 DNA follows: TGCGCCAGCAGCCAGAGTAGCGGGGTGAACACCGGGGAGCTGTTTTTT.

The chain has TRBV29-1 and TRBJ2-3; 11 nucleotides line up with TRBD2. In germline, CDR1 is SQVTM, CDR2 ANQGSEA. The ends lost 5 bases at V and 4 bases at J; junction bases unmatched: 5. The CDR3 extends over 14 amino acids. CDR3 sequence reads: CSVTRGLAADTQYF. CDR3 coding DNA: TGCAGCGTTACACGGGGACTAGCGGCAGATACGCAGTATTTT.

The gene calls are TRBV11-2 and TRBJ1-2; the D is unclear. Germline CDR1 SGHAT, CDR2 FQNNGV. The germline V and J ends were trimmed by 0 bases and 1 base, with 9 bases remaining between them. This CDR3 is built from 15 residues. CDR3 residues: CASSLDVASNYGYTF. The CDR3 DNA reads as TGTGCCAGCAGCTTAGATGTGGCCAGTAACTATGGCTACACCTTC. Using reference TRBV11-2 and TRBJ1-2 for the parts outside the CDR3, the full variable domain is EAGVAQSPRYKIIEKRQSVAFWCNPISGHATLYWYQQILGQGPKLLIQFQNNGVVDDSQLPKDRFSAERLKGVDSTLKIQPAKLEDSAVYLCASSLDVASNYGYTFGSGTRLTVV.

V gene TRBV21-1 combines with J gene TRBJ1-5. TRBV21-1 is deemed a pseudogene. The CDR3 has 16 amino acids. The CDR3 DNA follows: TGTGCCAGCAGCAAAGTAGGAAGAACGAGCAATCAGCCCCAGCATTTT. Translating it yields CASSKVGRTSNQPQHF.

This chain joins TRBV13 and TRBJ2-1; 13 bases are shared with TRBD2. The CDR3 covers 16 residues. The trim removed 5 bases at V and 8 bases at J, leaving 9 bases unmatched. Germline CDR1 reads PRHDT; CDR2 reads FYEKMQ (reference sequence). CDR3 sequence reads: CASSPRTSGSNYEQFF. The DNA for the CDR3 is TGTGCCAGCAGCCCGCGGACTAGCGGGAGTAACTATGAGCAGTTCTTC. Supplemented by reference TRBV13 and TRBJ2-1, the full variable domain reads AAGVIQSPRHLIKEKRETATLKCYPIPRHDTVYWYQQGPGQDPQFLISFYEKMQSDKGSIPDRFSAQQFSDYHSELNMSSLELGDSALYFCASSPRTSGSNYEQFFGPGTRLTVL.

CDR3 region: CASSMRISYEQYF. In nucleotides, the CDR3 is TGTGCCAGCAGCATGAGAATTAGCTACGAGCAGTACTTC. The chain joins TRBV5-6 to TRBJ2-7; D not resolved. V was shortened by 4 bases and J by 3 bases, with 11 bases between the two germline ends. CDR1 and CDR2 from the germline V gene are SGHDT and YYEEEE. There are 13 residues in the CDR3. Combining the CDR3 with reference TRBV5-6 and TRBJ2-7 gives the whole variable domain DAGVTQSPTHLIKTRGQQVTLRCSPKSGHDTVSWYQQALGQGPQFIFQYYEEEERQRGNFPDRFSGHQFPNYSSELNVNALLLGDSALYLCASSMRISYEQYFGPGTRLTVT.

This chain joins TRBV7-9 and TRBJ2-5, with D perhaps matching TRBD2 (6 bases). This CDR3 contains 14 residues. CDR1 SEHNR and CDR2 FQNEAQ come from the germline V gene (reference sequence). Trimming took off 7 bases at V and 5 bases at J, with 17 bases between the two ends. The CDR3 nucleotides read TGTGCCAGCACACTCCCCTGGAGCGGGGAGACCCAGTACTTC. Translation gives CASTLPWSGETQYF.

This chain uses TRBV7-8 with TRBJ2-1, with D possibly being TRBD2 (5 bases). Trimming removed 1 base at V and 0 bases at J, with 10 bases between. The CDR3 runs to 16 residues. From germline, CDR1 is SGHVS and CDR2 FQNEAQ. CDR3 sequence: CASSLEAGSSYNEQFF. The CDR3 region has the DNA TGTGCCAGCAGCTTAGAGGCTGGGAGCTCCTACAATGAGCAGTTCTTC.

The chain is built from TRBV14 and TRBJ2-2, with 13 bases aligning to TRBD2. The length of the CDR3 is 16 residues. V dropped 5 bases and J dropped 5; count of bases not matched to a gene: 5. Germline V gene sequence: CDR1 SGHDN, CDR2 FVKESK. CDR3 amino acids: CASSGLAGVWTGELFF. The CDR3 DNA reads as TGTGCCAGCAGCGGACTAGCGGGAGTGTGGACCGGGGAGCTGTTTTTT.

In the case of this clone: Other DNA sequences of this sample code for an identical CDR3. This chain joins TRBV11-2 and TRBJ2-7; no firm D call. CDR1 and CDR2 from the germline V gene are SGHAT and FQNNGV. CDR3 size: 13 residues. Trimming stripped 1 base from V and 0 bases from J, with 4 bases between. For the CDR3, the DNA is TGTGCCAGCAGCTTAGGGGTCTCCTACGAGCAGTACTTC. Amino acid sequence: CASSLGVSYEQYF.

The chain has TRBV9 and TRBJ2-3, with 8 bases lining up with TRBD1. The CDR3 extends over 16 amino acids. Trimming at V came to 3 bases and at J to 10 bases, leaving 16 bases not matched to a gene. Germline assignment: CDR1 SGDLS and CDR2 YYNGEE. This chain's CDR3 is CASSAQQGVEENAQYF. In nucleotides, the CDR3 is TGTGCCAGCAGCGCCCAACAGGGGGTGGAGGAGAATGCGCAGTATTTT.

The sample holds one count of this clone. The V gene is TRBV4-1, the J gene TRBJ2-7, with D hard to call. Germline V lookup: CDR1 MGHRA, CDR2 YSYEKL. The CDR3 consists of 14 residues. V was pared by 4 bases and J by 2 bases, with 12 bases between. Here the CDR3 reads CASSPKTVTYEQYF. The CDR3 bases are TGCGCCAGCAGCCCCAAGACGGTTACCTACGAGCAGTACTTC.

This chain connects TRBV7-9 to TRBJ2-7, with a weak D call TRBD1 (6 bases). From germline, CDR1 is SEHNR and CDR2 FQNEAQ (reference sequence). CDR3 length: 16 amino acids. Trimming shortened V by 0 bases and J by 3 bases, and 15 bases separated the two germline ends. CDR3 sequence: CASSLAPYRENYEQYF. CDR3 DNA: TGTGCCAGCAGCTTAGCGCCTTACAGGGAGAACTACGAGCAGTACTTC.

The chain joins TRBV4-3 to TRBJ2-7; TRBD2 is a possible D gene (6 bases). CDR1 and CDR2 from the germline V gene are LGHNA and YSLEER. The V end was cut by 1 base, the J end by 3 bases, with 16 bases between. This CDR3 is built from 16 residues. The CDR3 DNA reads TGCGCCAGCAGCCAAGGTGTTAGCGGAGCTTACTACGAGCAGTACTTC. Translated, it gives CASSQGVSGAYYEQYF.

The count of this clone is one. The chain employs TRBV7-8 and TRBJ2-7, with 10 bases that match TRBD2. CDR3 length: 17 residues. Trimming took 5 bases from V and 4 from J; bases not matched to a gene: 14. Looked up from germline, CDR1 is SGHVS and CDR2 is FQNEAQ. Written as DNA, the CDR3 is TGTGCCAGCAGCCCACTCCTCCTAGCGGGAGAAGGGTACGAGCAGTACTTC. Its protein is CASSPLLLAGEGYEQYF.

Of note for this clone: A single base separates this from a much larger clone, so it may be a read error. This sample also contains other DNA sequences that code for the same CDR3. This sequence joins TRBV29-1 and TRBJ1-1, with unresolved D. Germline lookup yields CDR1 SQVTM and CDR2 ANQGSEA. Between the trimmed V and J ends, which lost 6 bases and 0 bases, there was a span of 8 bases. CDR3 length: 12 residues. This CDR3 is CSVTGMNTEAFF. CDR3 bases: TGCAGCGTCACGGGTATGAACACTGAAGCTTTCTTT. Together with reference TRBV29-1 and TRBJ1-1, the CDR3 gives the full variable domain: SAVISQKPSRDICQRGTSLTIQCQVDSQVTMMFWYRQQPGQSLTLIATANQGSEATYESGFVIDKFPISRPNLTFSTLTVSNMSPEDSSIYLCSVTGMNTEAFFGQGTRLTVV.

In its sample, this clone was seen a few times. At the DNA level, this CDR3 is encoded by other sequences in the same sample as well. The chain uses TRBV5-6 and TRBJ2-7; no clear D gene. Germline V CDR1 and CDR2: SGHDT, YYEEEE. This CDR3 has 14 residues. V lost 0 bases and J lost 0, with 7 bases in between. The CDR3, as DNA: TGTGCCAGCAGCTTGGACCGCAGCTCCTACGAGCAGTACTTC. Its translation: CASSLDRSSYEQYF.

The CDR3, as DNA: TGCGCCAGCAGGGCCCCTGACACCGGGGAGCTGTTTTTT. This sequence encodes CASRAPDTGELFF. This chain links TRBV5-1 with TRBJ2-2, with D uncertain. V lost 5 bases and J lost 3, with 8 bases in between. From germline, CDR1 is SGHRS and CDR2 YFSETQ. The CDR3 is made up of 13 amino acids.

This clone has a single count. The gene calls are TRBV6-1 and TRBJ2-5; D unresolved. The V end lost 3 bases, the J end lost 5 bases, and 22 bases lay between the germline ends. Germline V gene lookup returns CDR1 MNHNS and CDR2 SASEGT. This CDR3 is 17 amino acids long. The CDR3 is CASSDGFGSPPEETQYF. In DNA, the CDR3 is TGTGCCAGCAGTGACGGGTTCGGGTCGCCGCCGGAGGAGACCCAGTACTTC.

The V gene is TRBV9, the J gene TRBJ2-2; no clear D. This CDR3 is 14 amino acids long. The germline V gene encodes CDR1 SGDLS and CDR2 YYNGEE. V shed 4 bases and J shed 5 bases, with 12 bases lying between them. The CDR3 nucleotides are TGTGCCAGCAGCTTGAGACCCGATACCGGGGAGCTGTTTTTT. Translating gives CASSLRPDTGELFF. Variable domain in full (rest from reference TRBV9 and TRBJ2-2): DSGVTQTPKHLITATGQRVTLRCSPRSGDLSVYWYQQSLDQGLQFLIQYYNGEERAKGNILERFSAQQFPDLHSELNLSSLELGDSALYFCASSLRPDTGELFFGEGSRLTVL.

The gene calls are TRBV19 and TRBJ1-2; D not certain. The V gene lost 1 base and the J gene lost 3 bases, with 12 bases spanning the gap. Germline assignment: CDR1 LNHDA and CDR2 SQIVND (reference sequence). This CDR3 spans 15 amino acids. The CDR3 sequence is CASSIGRTRDYGYTF. CDR3 nucleotide sequence: TGTGCCAGTAGTATAGGGCGGACCCGAGACTATGGCTACACCTTC. The full variable domain, its missing parts supplied by reference TRBV19 and TRBJ1-2, is DGGITQSPKYLFRKEGQNVTLSCEQNLNHDAMYWYRQDPGQGLRLIYYSQIVNDFQKGDIAEGYSVSREKKESFPLTVTSAQKNPTAFYLCASSIGRTRDYGYTFGSGTRLTVV.

The V and J genes are TRBV7-6 and TRBJ2-5; D is unclear. V shed 2 bases and J shed 2 bases, with 9 bases lying between them. Per germline, CDR1 SGHVS and CDR2 FNYEAQ. The CDR3 loop spans 14 amino acids. CDR3 DNA sequence: TGTGCCAGCAGCTTAATTCCTGAACAAGAGACCCAGTACTTC. As protein: CASSLIPEQETQYF.

This chain connects TRBV29-1 to TRBJ2-1, with 7 bases matching TRBD2. The J segment lost 2 bases and the V segment lost 3 bases, leaving 4 bases of the junction unmatched. From germline, CDR1 is SQVTM and CDR2 ANQGSEA. The CDR3 spans 14 residues. The CDR3 spells CSVEGGEAYNEQFF. The CDR3 DNA sequence: TGCAGCGTTGAGGGGGGGGAAGCCTACAATGAGCAGTTCTTC.

The V and J genes are TRBV19 and TRBJ2-7; D unresolved. Germline V lookup: CDR1 LNHDA, CDR2 SQIVND (reference sequence). The CDR3 is 17 residues long. V shed 4 bases and J shed 5 bases, with 24 bases lying between them. The CDR3 nucleotides are TGTGCCAGTAGTACCCCTTCTTTATCTCCCCGACCGGACGAGCAGTACTTC. Protein sequence: CASSTPSLSPRPDEQYF.

This chain uses TRBV6-1 with TRBJ2-7; D gene uncertain. The CDR3 sequence is 12 residues long. The V end was cut by 5 bases, the J end by 3 bases, with 8 bases between. CDR1 is MNHNS, CDR2 SASEGT, per germline. CDR3 sequence: CASSTLGYEQYF. The CDR3 region has the DNA TGTGCCAGCAGTACCCTTGGCTACGAGCAGTACTTC.

This clone was seen once. The gene calls are TRBV4-1 and TRBJ1-3; D is perhaps TRBD1 (5 bases). The CDR3 is 21 residues long. V was clipped by 0 bases and J by 0 bases, with 24 bases between them. Germline lookup yields CDR1 MGHRA and CDR2 YSYEKL. The DNA of the CDR3 is TGCGCCAGCAGCCAAGACGTCCCCCCAGGGTGGGCCACCGACTCTGGAAACACCATATATTTT. The encoded protein is CASSQDVPPGWATDSGNTIYF.

Of note for this clone: One junction end does not reproduce the germline sequence, and a read error may be involved. CDR3 protein: CAWSDWTTWGF. DNA of the CDR3: TGTGCCTGGAGCGACTGGACCACTTGGGGCTTC. The chain uses TRBV30 and TRBJ2-7; D uncertain. This CDR3 has 11 residues. The V gene's germline CDR1 is GTSNPN and CDR2 SVGIG (reference sequence). Full variable domain (rest looked up from reference TRBV30 and TRBJ2-7): SQTIHQWPATLVQPVGSPLSLECTVEGTSNPNLYWYRQAAGRGLQLLFYSVGIGQISSEVPQNLSASRPQDRQFILSSKKLLLSDSGFYLCAWSDWTTWGFGPGTRLTVT.

The genes are TRBV4-1 and TRBJ2-1; 7 nucleotides line up with TRBD1. Germline V gene data show CDR1 as MGHRA and CDR2 as YSYEKL. The CDR3 loop spans 16 amino acids. Germline trimming cut 0 bases from V and 4 bases from J; bases unmatched to any gene: 6. This CDR3 is CASSQDKGTEYNEQFF. DNA of the CDR3: TGCGCCAGCAGCCAAGATAAGGGGACAGAGTACAATGAGCAGTTCTTC.

This chain uses TRBV9 with TRBJ2-3, with TRBD2 matching 7 bases. CDR1 SGDLS and CDR2 YYNGEE come from the germline V gene. The V segment lost 3 bases and the J segment 2 bases; nucleotides outside the gene matches: 12. CDR3 length equals 17 residues. The CDR3: CASSGVVGGGVTDTQYF. CDR3 in DNA: TGTGCCAGCAGCGGTGTCGTTGGGGGAGGGGTCACAGATACGCAGTATTTT.